What follows are 29 T cell receptor beta chains derived from one specimen sequenced in a study of monozygotic twins with inflammatory bowel disease. TCRdb reworked the 5' RACE reads into one entry per CDR3 protein, no DNA. The ten most abundant clones cover about an eighth of a sample with over 100,000 distinct CDR3 sequences. Sequencing used blood. All receptors come from a human donor with ulcerative colitis or Crohn's disease, or a healthy co-twin of an affected twin (not recorded which).

This chain joins TRBV27 and TRBJ2-5; TCRdb outputs TRBD2, but without DNA this stays unchecked. This CDR3 comprises 13 residues. Germline loops: CDR1 MNHEY, CDR2 SMNVEV (reference sequence). CDR3 loop: CASSSPYQETQYF.

V and J are TRBV20-1 and TRBJ1-1; TCRdb returns TRBD1, unconfirmable since there is no DNA. There are 13 residues in the CDR3. From germline, CDR1 is DFQATT and CDR2 SNEGSKA (reference sequence). Here the CDR3 reads CSASGGVVTEAFF.

The V and J genes are TRBV20-1 and TRBJ1-1. CDR3 length: 14 amino acids. Germline lookup yields CDR1 DFQATT and CDR2 SNEGSKA (reference sequence). The CDR3 loop reads CSARDRLGNTEAFF.

V gene TRBV5-5 combines with J gene TRBJ2-5; TCRdb outputs TRBD2, but without DNA this stays unchecked. The CDR3 contains 17 residues. Germline CDR1 is SGHKS and CDR2 is YYEKEE (reference sequence). Here the CDR3 reads CASSLAPSAGFGETQYF.

The chain couples TRBV14 to TRBJ2-5; TCRdb outputs TRBD2, but without DNA this stays unchecked. The germline V gene encodes CDR1 SGHDN and CDR2 FVKESK. CDR3 size: 15 residues. The CDR3 sequence is CASSVRRGGQETQYF.

This chain uses TRBV7-3 with TRBJ2-3; TCRdb calls TRBD2, which cannot be checked without DNA. The CDR3 consists of 19 residues. CDR1 and CDR2 (germline): SGHTA, FQGTGA. CDR3 residues: CASSPPSAGDVTSTDTQYF.

CDR3 sequence: CAWNGGSNAEAFF. The chain has TRBV30 and TRBJ1-1; TCRdb calls TRBD1, which cannot be checked without DNA. The CDR3 has 13 amino acids. Germline CDR1 is GTSNPN and CDR2 is SVGIG (reference sequence).

The V call is TRBV7-3, the J call TRBJ2-3. Germline CDR1 is SGHTA and CDR2 is FQGTGA. The CDR3 consists of 16 residues. CDR3 residues: CASSATLEDRADTQYF.

This chain links TRBV20-1 with TRBJ2-2; no DNA is available, so the TRBD1 call from TCRdb remains unchecked. The CDR3 covers 18 residues. CDR1 is DFQATT, CDR2 SNEGSKA, per germline (reference sequence). CDR3 sequence reads: CSARVGDRGLSNTGELFF.

The rearrangement uses TRBV7-2 and TRBJ2-1. Germline CDR1 is SGHTA and CDR2 is FQGNSA. The CDR3 covers 15 residues. The CDR3 protein is CASSLTPSSYNEQFF.

V gene TRBV15 combines with J gene TRBJ2-1. This CDR3 has 15 residues. Germline CDR1 LNHNV, CDR2 YYDKDF (reference sequence). CDR3 residues: CATSRDLAVDNEQFF.

This chain connects TRBV7-8 to TRBJ1-2. CDR1 and CDR2 (germline): SGHVS, FQNEAQ. This CDR3 is built from 12 residues. This CDR3 is CASSLRFGGYTF.

The genes are TRBV6-2 or TRBV6-3 and TRBJ2-7; there is no DNA to check the TCRdb D call of TRBD1. Germline V gene lookup returns CDR1 MNHEY and CDR2 SVGEGT. This CDR3 region has 14 residues. The CDR3 protein is CASSYWGNHNEQYF.

Its frequency marks this clonotype as medium-sized. The chain links TRBV6-5 to TRBJ1-6; TCRdb outputs TRBD1, but without DNA this stays unchecked. This CDR3 has 16 amino acids. Germline V lookup: CDR1 MNHEY, CDR2 SVGAGI. The CDR3: CASSYGAGDSNSPLHF.

The chain combines TRBV9 with TRBJ2-2. CDR1 SGDLS and CDR2 YYNGEE come from the germline V gene. This CDR3 contains 12 residues. The chain's CDR3 is CASSKDSGELFF.

The chain links TRBV4-3 to TRBJ1-5; absent DNA, TCRdb's TRBD1 call cannot be checked. Germline assignment: CDR1 LGHNA and CDR2 YSLEER. This CDR3 has 15 amino acids. The CDR3 reads CASSQRQEGNQPQHF.

The chain combines TRBV6-4 with TRBJ2-2; TCRdb designates TRBD1, a call that cannot be tested without DNA. The V gene's germline CDR1 is MRHNA and CDR2 SNTAGT. The CDR3 sequence is 14 residues long. The CDR3 reads CASSGGGGTGELFF.

The chain is built from TRBV10-3 and TRBJ2-7. Germline CDR1 reads ENHRY; CDR2 reads SYGVKD. The CDR3 runs to 12 residues. CDR3 sequence: CAISGDVGEQYF.

This chain uses TRBV3-1 with TRBJ2-1; absent DNA, TCRdb's TRBD1 call cannot be checked. The CDR3 runs to 15 residues. Germline assignment: CDR1 LGHDT and CDR2 YNNKEL (reference sequence). The CDR3 sequence: CASSRDRVDSREQFF.

The chain links TRBV19 to TRBJ2-7. There are 15 residues in the CDR3. Per the germline V gene, CDR1 is LNHDA and CDR2 is SQIVND (reference sequence). CDR3 in amino acids: CASSIELASSYEQYF.

CDR3 amino acids: CSARGTGADYGYTF. The chain uses TRBV20-1 and TRBJ1-2; TCRdb gives TRBD1 as the D gene, but with no DNA this cannot be confirmed. The CDR3 covers 14 residues. CDR1 DFQATT and CDR2 SNEGSKA come from the germline V gene (reference sequence).

V is TRBV4-1 and J is TRBJ2-3; TCRdb reports TRBD1, a call that lacks DNA to check it against. The germline V gene has CDR1 MGHRA and CDR2 YSYEKL. This CDR3 spans 16 amino acids. This CDR3 reads CASSQAGQGIADTQYF.

This chain connects TRBV5-6 to TRBJ2-1; the TRBD2 assignment by TCRdb is unverifiable without DNA. The length of the CDR3 is 21 residues. Germline V gives CDR1 SGHDT, CDR2 YYEEEE. This CDR3 reads CASSVLGLAGGQTSSYNEQFF.

The J gene is TRBJ2-7, the V gene TRBV20-1; TCRdb's assignment of TRBD1 cannot be checked, as there is no DNA. The CDR3 is 15 residues long. Germline values: CDR1 DFQATT, CDR2 SNEGSKA (reference sequence). CDR3 sequence reads: CSARDRRRGRREQYF.

The V call is TRBV20-1, the J call TRBJ2-2; TCRdb's D call of TRBD1 is untestable without DNA. The CDR3 is made up of 15 amino acids. Germline-derived CDR1 and CDR2 are DFQATT and SNEGSKA (reference sequence). The CDR3 region is CSAIQGAENTGELFF.

V and J are TRBV6-5 and TRBJ2-2; the D gene TCRdb calls, TRBD2, cannot be checked with no DNA. Germline V gene data show CDR1 as MNHEY and CDR2 as SVGAGI. The CDR3 sequence is 18 residues long. The CDR3 spells CASSSPTSGSSPTGELFF.

This sequence joins TRBV30 and TRBJ2-3; TCRdb gives TRBD2 as the D gene, but with no DNA this cannot be confirmed. Germline CDR1 and CDR2: GTSNPN and SVGIG (reference sequence). The CDR3 is made up of 17 amino acids. CDR3 amino acids: CAWSLRWIRTSTDTQYF.

The chain couples TRBV5-1 to TRBJ2-1; TCRdb proposes TRBD1, but this gene call is untestable without DNA. The CDR3 consists of 17 residues. Germline V lookup: CDR1 SGHRS, CDR2 YFSETQ. CDR3: CASSLEDRAQGYNEQFF.

The chain carries TRBV28 and TRBJ2-5; TCRdb returns TRBD1, unconfirmable since there is no DNA. CDR1 MDHEN and CDR2 SYDVKM come from the germline V gene. The CDR3 runs 14 residues. CDR3: CASSLQGREETQYF.